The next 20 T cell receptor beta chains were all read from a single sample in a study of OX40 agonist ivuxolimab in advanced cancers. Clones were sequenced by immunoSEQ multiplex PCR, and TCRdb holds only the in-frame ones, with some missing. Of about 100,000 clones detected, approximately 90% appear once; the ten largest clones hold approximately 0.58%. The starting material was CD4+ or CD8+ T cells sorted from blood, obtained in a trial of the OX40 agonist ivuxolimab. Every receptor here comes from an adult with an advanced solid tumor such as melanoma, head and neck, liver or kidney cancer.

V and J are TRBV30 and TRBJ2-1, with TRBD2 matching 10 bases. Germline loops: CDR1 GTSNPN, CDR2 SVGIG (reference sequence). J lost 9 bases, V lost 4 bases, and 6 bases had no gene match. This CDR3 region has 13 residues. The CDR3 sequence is CAWTLAGEGEQFF. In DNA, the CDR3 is TGTGCCTGGACCCTAGCGGGAGAGGGTGAGCAGTTCTTC.

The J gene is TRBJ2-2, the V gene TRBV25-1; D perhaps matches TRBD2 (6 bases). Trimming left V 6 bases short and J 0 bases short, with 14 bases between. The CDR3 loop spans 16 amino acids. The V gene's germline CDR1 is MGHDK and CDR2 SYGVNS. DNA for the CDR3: TGTGCCAGCAGAGATTGGGGGGAAGCGAACACCGGGGAGCTGTTTTTT. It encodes CASRDWGEANTGELFF.

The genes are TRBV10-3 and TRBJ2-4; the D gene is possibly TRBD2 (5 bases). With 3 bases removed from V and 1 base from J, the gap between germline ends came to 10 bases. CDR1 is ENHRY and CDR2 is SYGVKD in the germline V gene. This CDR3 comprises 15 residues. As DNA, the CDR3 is TGTGCCATCAGTGAAGGAACGGGGGCCAAAAACATTCAGTACTTC. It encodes CAISEGTGAKNIQYF.

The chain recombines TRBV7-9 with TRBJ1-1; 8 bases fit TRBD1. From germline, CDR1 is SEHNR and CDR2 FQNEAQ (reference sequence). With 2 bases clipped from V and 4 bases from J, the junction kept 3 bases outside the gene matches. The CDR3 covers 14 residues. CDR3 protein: CASSLSGGVTEAFF. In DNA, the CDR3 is TGTGCCAGCAGCTTATCAGGGGGCGTCACTGAAGCTTTCTTT.

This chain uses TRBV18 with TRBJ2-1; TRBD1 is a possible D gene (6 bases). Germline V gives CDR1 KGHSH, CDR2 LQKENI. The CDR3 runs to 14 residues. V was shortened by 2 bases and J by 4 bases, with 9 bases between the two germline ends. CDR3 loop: CASSPGDKYNEQFF. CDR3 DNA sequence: TGTGCCAGCTCACCAGGGGACAAATACAATGAGCAGTTCTTC. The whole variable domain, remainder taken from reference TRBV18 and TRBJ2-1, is NAGVMQNPRHLVRRRGQEARLRCSPMKGHSHVYWYRQLPEEGLKFMVYLQKENIIDESGMPKERFSAEFPKEGPSILRIQQVVRGDSAAYFCASSPGDKYNEQFFGPGTRLTVL.

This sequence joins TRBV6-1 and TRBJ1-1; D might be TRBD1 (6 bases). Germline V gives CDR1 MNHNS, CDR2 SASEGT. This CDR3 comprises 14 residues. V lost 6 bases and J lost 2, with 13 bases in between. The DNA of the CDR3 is TGTGCCAGCAGATTCGGACAGACCAACACTGAAGCTTTCTTT. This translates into CASRFGQTNTEAFF.

The CDR3 reads CASSHYPGLAVYEQYF. CDR3 bases: TGTGCCAGCAGCCACTACCCGGGACTAGCGGTCTACGAGCAGTACTTC. The genes are TRBV4-2 and TRBJ2-7; TRBD2 agrees at 11 bases. There are 16 residues in the CDR3. Looked up from germline, CDR1 is LGHNA and CDR2 is YNFKEQ. V lost 3 bases to trimming and J lost 3 bases; unmatched junction nucleotides: 7.

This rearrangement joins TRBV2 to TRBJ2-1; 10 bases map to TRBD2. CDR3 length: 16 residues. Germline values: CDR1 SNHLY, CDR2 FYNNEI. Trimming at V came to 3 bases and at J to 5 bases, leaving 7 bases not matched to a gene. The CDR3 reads CASSDRMTSGHNEQFF. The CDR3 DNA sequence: TGTGCCAGCAGTGATCGCATGACTAGCGGGCACAATGAGCAGTTCTTC. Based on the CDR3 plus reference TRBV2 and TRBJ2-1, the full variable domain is EPEVTQTPSHQVTQMGQEVILRCVPISNHLYFYWYRQILGQKVEFLVSFYNNEISEKSEIFDDQFSVERPDGSNFTLKIRSTKLEDSAMYFCASSDRMTSGHNEQFFGPGTRLTVL.

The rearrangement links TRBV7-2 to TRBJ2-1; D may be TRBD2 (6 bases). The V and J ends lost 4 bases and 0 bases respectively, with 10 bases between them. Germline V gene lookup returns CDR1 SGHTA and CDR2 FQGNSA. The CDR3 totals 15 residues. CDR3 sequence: CASSSTRDSYNEQFF. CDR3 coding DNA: TGTGCCAGCAGCTCGACTAGGGACTCCTACAATGAGCAGTTCTTC.

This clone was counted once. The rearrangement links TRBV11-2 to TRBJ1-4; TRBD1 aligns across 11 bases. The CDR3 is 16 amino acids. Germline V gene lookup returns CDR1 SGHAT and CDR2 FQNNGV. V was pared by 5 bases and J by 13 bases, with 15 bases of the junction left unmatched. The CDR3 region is CASSPRTDRGHVGLFF. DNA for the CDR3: TGTGCCAGCAGCCCCCGAACGGACAGGGGGCATGTGGGACTGTTTTTT.

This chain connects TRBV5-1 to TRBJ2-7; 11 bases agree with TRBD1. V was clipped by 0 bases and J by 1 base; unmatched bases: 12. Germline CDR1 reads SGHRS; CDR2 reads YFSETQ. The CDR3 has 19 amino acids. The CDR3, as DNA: TGCGCCAGCAGCTTGGTCGGACAGGGGGCGATTCAGAAGTCCTACGAGCAGTACTTC. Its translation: CASSLVGQGAIQKSYEQYF.

The CDR3 DNA reads as TGTGCCAGCAGCCAAGATTCTAGAGGAACGCAGTATTTT. Amino acid sequence: CASSQDSRGTQYF. V is TRBV14 and J is TRBJ2-3; no clear D. V was clipped by 0 bases and J by 9 bases, with 10 bases between them. Germline-derived CDR1 and CDR2 are SGHDN and FVKESK. This CDR3 spans 13 amino acids.

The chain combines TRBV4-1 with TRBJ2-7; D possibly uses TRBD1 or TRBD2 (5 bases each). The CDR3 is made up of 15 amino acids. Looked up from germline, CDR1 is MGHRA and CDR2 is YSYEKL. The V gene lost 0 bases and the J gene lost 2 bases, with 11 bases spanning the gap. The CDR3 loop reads CASSQDRDGAYEQYF. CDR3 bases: TGCGCCAGCAGCCAAGACCGGGACGGAGCCTACGAGCAGTACTTC.

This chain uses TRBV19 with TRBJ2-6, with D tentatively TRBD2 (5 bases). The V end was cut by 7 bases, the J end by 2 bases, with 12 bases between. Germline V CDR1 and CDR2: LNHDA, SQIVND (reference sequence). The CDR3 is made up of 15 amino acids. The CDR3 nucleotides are TGTGCCAGTACGGAGCGGACCCCTGGGGCCAACGTCCTGACTTTC. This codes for CASTERTPGANVLTF.

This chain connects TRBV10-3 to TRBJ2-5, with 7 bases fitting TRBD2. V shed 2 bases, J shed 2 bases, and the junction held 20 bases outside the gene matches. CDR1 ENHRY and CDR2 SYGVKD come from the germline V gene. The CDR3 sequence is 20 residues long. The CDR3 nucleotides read TGTGCCATCAGTGAGACCAAGCTAGCGGTTACGACCGGGGAACAAGAGACCCAGTACTTC. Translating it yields CAISETKLAVTTGEQETQYF.

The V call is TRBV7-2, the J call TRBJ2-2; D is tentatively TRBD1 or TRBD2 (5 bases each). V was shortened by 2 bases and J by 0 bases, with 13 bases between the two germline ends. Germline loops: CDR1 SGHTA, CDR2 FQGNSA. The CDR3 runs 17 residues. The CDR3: CASSLQPRGPNTGELFF. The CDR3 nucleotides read TGTGCCAGCAGCTTACAACCGAGGGGCCCGAACACCGGGGAGCTGTTTTTT.

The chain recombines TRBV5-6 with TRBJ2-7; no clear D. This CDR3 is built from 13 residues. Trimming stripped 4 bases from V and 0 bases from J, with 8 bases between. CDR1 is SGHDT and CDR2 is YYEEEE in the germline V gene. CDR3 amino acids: CASSPVNSYEQYF. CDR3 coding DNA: TGTGCCAGCAGCCCTGTGAACTCCTACGAGCAGTACTTC.

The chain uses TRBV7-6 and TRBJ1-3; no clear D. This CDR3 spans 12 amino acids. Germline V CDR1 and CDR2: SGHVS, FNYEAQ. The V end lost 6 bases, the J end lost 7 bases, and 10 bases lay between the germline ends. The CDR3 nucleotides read TGTGCCAGCAGGGGTACTCGGAACACCATATATTTT. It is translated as CASRGTRNTIYF.

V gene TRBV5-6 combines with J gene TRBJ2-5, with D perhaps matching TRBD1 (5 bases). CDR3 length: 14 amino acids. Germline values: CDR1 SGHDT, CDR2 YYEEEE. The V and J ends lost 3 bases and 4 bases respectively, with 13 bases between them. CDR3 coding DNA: TGTGCCAGCAGCTGGGGCCCGGGCGCAGAGACCCAGTACTTC. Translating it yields CASSWGPGAETQYF.

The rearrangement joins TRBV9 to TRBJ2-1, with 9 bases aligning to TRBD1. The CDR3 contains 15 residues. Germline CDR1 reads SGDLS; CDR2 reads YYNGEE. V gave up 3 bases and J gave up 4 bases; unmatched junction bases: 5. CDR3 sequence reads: CASSATGTGYNEQFF. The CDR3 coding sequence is TGTGCCAGCAGCGCGACCGGGACAGGGTACAATGAGCAGTTCTTC.